This is a list of T cell receptor beta chains from one sample in a study of blood T cell repertoires in COVID-19. Some clones are missing from TCRdb's copy, which holds only in-frame ones; the method was immunoSEQ multiplex PCR. The data hold more than 95,000 clones, with 70% to 85% observed a single time. Sequencing was performed on peripheral blood. The source of these receptors is a man aged 45-60 years with acute or convalescent COVID-19. Each CDR3 is given with its conserved first and last residue. The D gene is left open where the match is weak. Rows give clone size only sometimes, using once, few, many, or a class for an expanded clone.

V,size,J,D,CDR3,DNA
TRBV28,few,TRBJ2-1,-,CASSYILEGVYNEQFF,TGTGCCAGCAGTTATATACTAGAGGGGGTCTACAATGAGCAGTTCTTC
TRBV10-3,-,TRBJ1-5,-,CAISKTGSNQPQHF,TGTGCCATCAGTAAAACAGGGTCTAATCAGCCCCAGCATTTT
TRBV6-4,few,TRBJ2-3,-,CAIPDSLTDTQYF,TGTGCCATTCCGGACAGTCTCACAGATACGCAGTATTTT
TRBV21-1,-,TRBJ2-7,-,CASSKWRKREGAGSSYEQYF,TGTGCCAGCAGCAAGTGGCGGAAGCGGGAGGGCGCGGGGAGCTCCTACGAGCAGTACTTC
TRBV27,-,TRBJ1-6,-,CASRFFTVNSPLHF,TGTGCCAGCAGATTCTTTACAGTTAATTCACCCCTCCACTTT
TRBV7-8,-,TRBJ2-2,TRBD2,CASSFQRGLAGTTGELFF,TGTGCCAGCAGCTTCCAAAGGGGACTAGCGGGGACGACCGGGGAGCTGTTTTTT
TRBV19,-,TRBJ2-2,TRBD2,CASSKALAGEVGELFF,TGTGCCAGTAGTAAGGCCCTAGCGGGGGAGGTCGGGGAGCTGTTTTTT
TRBV5-1,-,TRBJ1-1,-,CASSLEPGEGKAEAFF,TGCGCCAGCAGCTTGGAGCCAGGGGAGGGTAAAGCTGAAGCTTTCTTT
TRBV18,few,TRBJ1-1,-,CASSRVREGTEAFF,TGTGCCAGCTCACGAGTCAGGGAGGGCACTGAAGCTTTCTTT
TRBV5-1,-,TRBJ2-3,TRBD1,CASAGQASTDTQYF,TGCGCCAGCGCGGGACAGGCGAGCACAGATACGCAGTATTTT
TRBV7-8,once,TRBJ2-5,TRBD2,CASSLAAPGTSGETQYF,TGTGCCAGCAGCTTAGCGGCCCCTGGGACTAGCGGGGAGACCCAGTACTTC
TRBV15,-,TRBJ2-1,-,CATSRDGPAGWNNEQFF,TGTGCCACCAGCAGAGATGGGCCCGCGGGATGGAACAATGAGCAGTTCTTC
TRBV19,-,TRBJ1-1,-,CASRKGGNTEAFF,TGTGCCAGTCGCAAAGGGGGGAACACTGAAGCTTTCTTT
TRBV7-9,-,TRBJ2-3,TRBD1,CASSLGDRADTQYF,TGTGCCAGCAGCTTAGGCGACAGGGCAGATACGCAGTATTTT
TRBV19,-,TRBJ2-2,TRBD1,CASSMTGGTGELFF,TGTGCCAGTAGTATGACAGGGGGCACCGGGGAGCTGTTTTTT
TRBV5-4,-,TRBJ2-7,TRBD2,CASSLRGGKEQYF,TGTGCCAGCAGCTTGCGGGGAGGGAAAGAGCAGTACTTC
TRBV10-3,-,TRBJ1-6,-,CASREAVLNSPLHF,TGTGCCTCCCGGGAGGCAGTGCTAAATTCACCCCTCCACTTT
TRBV18,-,TRBJ2-7,-,CASSPELVNYEQYF,TGTGCCAGCTCACCGGAACTAGTCAACTACGAGCAGTACTTC
TRBV7-8,-,TRBJ1-1,-,CASSLSASGNTEAFF,TGTGCCAGCAGCTTATCAGCCTCGGGGAACACTGAAGCTTTCTTT
TRBV4-2,few,TRBJ1-2,-,CASSSSGGALHYGYTF,TGTGCCAGCAGCTCATCAGGCGGGGCTTTGCACTATGGCTACACCTTC